This entry is about one TCR beta chain. The antigen remains unidentified. The entry originates in a study of T-cell reconstitution after alpha-beta-depleted transplantation in children. Study outcomes and limitations: It was reported that alpha-beta T cells came from several hundred expanded graft clones (about two months after transplant). T-cell counts and diversity at one year following transplant were attributed mainly to newly produced T cells. From surviving recipient T cells and thymic progenitors came the high day-60 TCRbeta diversity observed in some patients.

The CDR3 covers 14 residues. Germline V CDR1 and CDR2: SGDLS, YYNGEE. Trimming pared 0 bases from V and 7 bases from J, leaving 10 bases between. Unique molecular identifiers were built into the TCRbeta library. One entry per CDR3 protein results from TCRdb running MiXCR on the PCR reads. The data contain 330,000 or so distinct CDR3 sequences, 6% to 10% of them singletons. The sequencing used peripheral blood, collected 360 days after TCRalphabeta/CD19-depleted stem cell transplant. The origin of this receptor is a female patient aged 2-15 years who had a stem cell transplant for Fanconi anemia, so the T cells may come from the graft donor. The chain joins TRBV9 to TRBJ1-4; possible D gene TRBD1, 5 bases. The CDR3 region is CASSVGPQGEKLFF. The CDR3 DNA follows: TGTGCCAGCAGCGTAGGACCTCAGGGTGAAAAACTGTTTTTT.